One sample yielded the 5 T cell receptor beta chains listed below, sequenced in a study of long-term antiretroviral therapy in people with HIV. With survey level as its setting, the immunoSEQ assay was v3.0. Here immunoSEQ multiplex PCR was the method, and the copy in TCRdb shows in-frame clones only, minus some. The table records tens of thousands of clones, about 86% of them present only once. Sample: unsorted PBMCs, taken 1.3 years after starting antiretroviral therapy. The receptors were gathered from a man between 60 and 75 years old with HIV.

The CDR3 DNA reads TGTGCCAGCAGTGGGGGAAGGCAAACCTATCAGCCCCAGCATTTT. Its translation: CASSGGRQTYQPQHF. This chain links TRBV2 with TRBJ1-5; no definite D call. Germline V CDR1 and CDR2: SNHLY, FYNNEI. The ends were cut back, 4 bases at V and 5 bases at J, with 15 bases in the middle. CDR3 length: 15 residues.

This chain links TRBV5-1 with TRBJ1-1, with D tentatively TRBD1 (5 bases). V gave up 0 bases and J gave up 5 bases, with 11 bases separating them. The CDR3 is 14 residues long. The germline gives CDR1 SGHRS, CDR2 YFSETQ. The CDR3 is CASSLDAGWTEAFF. CDR3 coding DNA: TGCGCCAGCAGCTTGGATGCAGGGTGGACTGAAGCTTTCTTT.

The V call is TRBV5-1, the J call TRBJ1-5; D not resolved. There are 14 residues in the CDR3. Trimming removed 0 bases at V and 6 bases at J, with 10 bases between. Germline loops: CDR1 SGHRS, CDR2 YFSETQ. The CDR3 region has the DNA TGCGCCAGCAGCTTGGGGGGATTAGGTCAGCCCCAGCATTTT. It specifies CASSLGGLGQPQHF.

The rearrangement joins TRBV15 to TRBJ1-1; no reliable D call. CDR1 and CDR2 (germline): LNHNV, YYDKDF (reference sequence). The CDR3 covers 14 residues. V was clipped by 4 bases and J by 4 bases, with 13 bases between them. This CDR3 is CATSNPSGFTEAFF. CDR3 nucleotide sequence: TGTGCCACCAGCAACCCTTCCGGGTTCACTGAAGCTTTCTTT. Using reference TRBV15 and TRBJ1-1 for the parts outside the CDR3, the full variable domain is DAMVIQNPRYQVTQFGKPVTLSCSQTLNHNVMYWYQQKSSQAPKLLFHYYDKDFNNEADTPDNFQSRRPNTSFCFLDIRSPGLGDTAMYLCATSNPSGFTEAFFGQGTRLTVV.

The V call is TRBV5-1, the J call TRBJ2-2; the match to TRBD2 covers 12 bases. Germline CDR1 SGHRS, CDR2 YFSETQ. This CDR3 contains 18 residues. J gave up 7 bases and V 2 bases, and 12 bases lay outside the gene matches. The CDR3: CASSFTPTSGSLSGELFF. The CDR3 DNA reads TGCGCCAGCAGCTTTACCCCGACTAGCGGGAGCCTTAGCGGGGAGCTGTTTTTT.